This T cell receptor beta chain was recovered during a study of blood T cell repertoires in COVID-19 (dated by TCRdb to about 2020). About the investigation overall: Collaborator samples came from the United States, Italy and Spain and covered acute and convalescent phases of COVID-19. The prospective study material was composed of cDNA or gDNA derived from T cells, B-cell-depleted T cells, or PBMCs. The dataset comprised deeply sampled blood TCRbeta repertoires from subjects exposed to, actively infected with, or recovered from COVID-19. The repertoires were released in a freely available public database meant as a resource for research on the immune response to SARS-CoV-2. Samples were obtained from the ongoing ImmuneRACE study (first 160 participants) and from about 1,300 subjects provided by 6 global collaborators. Sample metadata almost always included a de-identified subject ID, COVID-19 status, age in years and sex. Where available, HLA class I and class II types were obtained from metadata supplied by the sample provider rather than from assay-based typing. Broad study findings and their caveats: Clinical and demographic metadata were provided uncurated, with the amount varying by source and participant.

Trimming accounts for 6 bases at V and 1 base at J, while the number of junction bases matched to no gene is 5. Taken from cysteine to phenylalanine, the CDR3 has 14 residues. Solely the CDR3 DNA is kept, with 42 bases framed from the first base. From the germline V gene, CDR1 is MNHEY and CDR2 is SVGAGI. TCRbeta CDR3 regions were amplified from genomic DNA by means of the immunoSEQ Assay, a bias-controlled multiplex PCR. As for how the authors treated the data: Within the assay, amplification of reference gene primers was used to estimate how many nucleated cells each sample contained. To quantify the absolute abundance of each unique TCRbeta CDR3 rearrangement, sequence reads were collapsed and filtered. For each sample, productive Simpson clonality was calculated as the square root of Simpson's diversity index over productive rearrangements. TCRdb holds this immuneACCESS table with in-frame rearrangements only. Some clones are missing; in checked studies, unresolved V genes explain under half, and the rest has no known cause. Clonal size and the V and J genes are those of that table, whereas D and trimming came from the DNA. Across this sample there are approximately 51,000 clones, with 87% seen only once. The ten most abundant clones make up 2.1% of the sample.

In Seattle, one collaborating source enrolled patients while the infection was active and tracked those patients longitudinally over the course of disease. Each collaborating institution followed its own protocols to collect whole blood in K2EDTA tubes. For TCRbeta analysis, collaborators shipped samples in one of three forms: frozen whole blood, isolated PBMCs, or DNA extracted from either of those sample types. A word on this clone: Its cognate antigen has yet to be identified. No quality values exist for individual bases; no much larger clone is one base distant.

The source of this sequence is a woman older than 75 with COVID-19, enrolled during active disease. The sequence joins TRBV6-5 to TRBJ1-1; TRBD1 fits 7 bases in the junction. Specimen: peripheral blood. The DNA is TGTGCCAGCAGCCAACAGGGGAGGAACACTGAAGCTTTCTTT. Its translation is CASSQQGRNTEAFF.